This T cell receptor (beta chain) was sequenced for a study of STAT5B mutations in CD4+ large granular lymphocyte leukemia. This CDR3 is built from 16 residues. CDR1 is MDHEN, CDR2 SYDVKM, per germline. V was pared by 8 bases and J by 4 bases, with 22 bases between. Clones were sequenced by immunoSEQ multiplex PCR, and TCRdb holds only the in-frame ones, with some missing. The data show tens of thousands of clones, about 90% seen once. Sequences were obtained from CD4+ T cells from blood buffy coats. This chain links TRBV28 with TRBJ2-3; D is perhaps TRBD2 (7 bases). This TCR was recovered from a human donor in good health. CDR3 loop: CASGGRGLAAADTQYF. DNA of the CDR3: TGTGCCAGCGGTGGGCGGGGGCTAGCGGCAGCAGATACGCAGTATTTT.